The 20 T cell receptor beta chains given below trace back to one sample, sequenced in a study of T cell responses to AZD1222 COVID-19 vaccine. Sequencing used immunoSEQ multiplex PCR; TCRdb keeps in-frame clones, though not all of them. This sample has approximately 80,000 clones; over 75% occur once, and the top ten carry around 3.6%. The starting material was peripheral blood, obtained 28 days after the second AZD1222 dose. All receptors come from an adult who received the AZD1222 COVID-19 vaccine.

The chain has TRBV4-3 and TRBJ2-2, with 11 bases that match TRBD2. This CDR3 is built from 19 residues. Germline lookup yields CDR1 LGHNA and CDR2 YSLEER. Trimming took 0 bases from V and 1 from J; bases not matched to a gene: 7. The CDR3 nucleotides are TGCGCCAGCAGCCAAGATCAGGGACTAGCGGTTAGGAACACCGGGGAGCTGTTTTTT. Its protein is CASSQDQGLAVRNTGELFF.

J is TRBJ2-7 and V is TRBV7-2, with TRBD1 identical over 7 bases. The CDR3 is 14 amino acids. V dropped 0 bases and J dropped 3; count of bases not matched to a gene: 2. The V gene's germline CDR1 is SGHTA and CDR2 FQGNSA. The CDR3 region is CASSLAGQIYEQYF. The CDR3 DNA reads TGTGCCAGCAGCTTAGCGGGACAGATCTACGAGCAGTACTTC.

The rearrangement uses TRBV27 and TRBJ2-7; 7 bases agree with TRBD1. The CDR3 runs to 15 residues. Germline lookup yields CDR1 MNHEY and CDR2 SMNVEV (reference sequence). Trimming at V came to 5 bases and at J to 1 base, leaving 8 bases not matched to a gene. CDR3 region: CASSGSRQGSYEQYF. The CDR3 nucleotides read TGTGCCAGCAGTGGGAGTCGACAGGGATCCTACGAGCAGTACTTC.

The J gene is TRBJ2-7, the V gene TRBV29-1, with D maybe TRBD1 (6 bases). The CDR3 has 12 amino acids. The ends were cut back, 6 bases at V and 3 bases at J, with 12 bases in the middle. Germline V gives CDR1 SQVTM, CDR2 ANQGSEA. DNA for the CDR3: TGCAGCGTGGGGCAGGGGAGCTACGAGCAGTACTTC. It is translated as CSVGQGSYEQYF.

The chain employs TRBV6-1 and TRBJ1-1; D gene uncertain. The ends were cut back, 0 bases at V and 1 base at J, with 6 bases in the middle. The CDR3 spans 14 residues. Germline CDR1 reads MNHNS; CDR2 reads SASEGT. The CDR3 nucleotides are TGTGCCAGCAGTGAAGCAACCAGGAACACTGAAGCTTTCTTT. Encoded protein: CASSEATRNTEAFF.

In this sample, this clone turned up once. The chain has TRBV24-1 and TRBJ2-3; D might be TRBD1 (6 bases). The CDR3 has 17 amino acids. Germline CDR1 reads KGHDR; CDR2 reads SFDVKD. V gave up 5 bases and J gave up 1 base, with 18 bases separating them. DNA for the CDR3: TGTGCCACCAGTGGGACGATTAACAGGGTAGGCACAGATACGCAGTATTTT. The encoded protein is CATSGTINRVGTDTQYF.

This chain joins TRBV20-1 and TRBJ2-1; no clear D gene. The CDR3 consists of 11 residues. Deletions cut 7 bases from V and 5 bases from J, with 9 bases between. Per germline, CDR1 DFQATT and CDR2 SNEGSKA (reference sequence). DNA for the CDR3: TGCAGTGTGGGCTTCAACAATGAGCAGTTCTTC. Amino acid sequence: CSVGFNNEQFF.

This clone has just a few counts. The chain is built from TRBV6-2 or TRBV6-3 and TRBJ1-1; 7 bases line up with TRBD1. The length of the CDR3 is 13 residues. V shed 6 bases and J 8 bases; nucleotides not matched to a gene: 9. Germline CDR1 is MNHEY and CDR2 is SVGEGT. CDR3 sequence (DNA): TGTGCCAGCAGCCCCGCCGGGACAGAAGAAGCTTTCTTT. Translation: CASSPAGTEEAFF.

The CDR3: CASSESQNYGYTF. The CDR3 DNA reads TGTGCCAGCAGTGAGTCACAGAACTATGGCTACACCTTC. V gene TRBV25-1 combines with J gene TRBJ1-2; no clear D gene. CDR1 and CDR2 (germline): MGHDK, SYGVNS. Deletions cut 3 bases from V and 2 bases from J, with 7 bases between. This CDR3 spans 13 amino acids.

This chain links TRBV19 with TRBJ2-1, with TRBD1 matching over 8 bases. V gave up 5 bases and J gave up 2 bases; unmatched junction bases: 11. CDR1 is LNHDA and CDR2 is SQIVND in the germline V gene (reference sequence). The length of the CDR3 is 17 residues. This chain's CDR3 is CASSPRQGPMAYNEQFF. CDR3 DNA sequence: TGTGCCAGTAGTCCCCGACAGGGGCCTATGGCCTACAATGAGCAGTTCTTC.

The V call is TRBV24-1, the J call TRBJ2-5; tentatively, D is TRBD1 or TRBD2 (6 bases each). V lost 9 bases and J lost 7, with 14 bases in between. In germline, CDR1 is KGHDR, CDR2 SFDVKD. The CDR3 has 12 amino acids. CDR3 sequence reads: CATGGPGGTQYF. The CDR3 coding sequence is TGTGCCACCGGGGGGCCTGGAGGGACCCAGTACTTC.

Concerning this clone: Additional DNA sequences in this sample encode the identical CDR3. This chain joins TRBV14 and TRBJ1-2; the match to TRBD1 covers 7 bases. CDR3 length: 14 residues. V gave up 6 bases and J gave up 4 bases; unmatched junction bases: 8. Germline V gives CDR1 SGHDN, CDR2 FVKESK. CDR3 bases: TGTGCCAGCAGTCCTACAGGGACAGTCTATGGCTACACCTTC. This codes for CASSPTGTVYGYTF.

This chain uses TRBV19 with TRBJ1-5; D ambiguous. The CDR3 runs 16 residues. Germline loops: CDR1 LNHDA, CDR2 SQIVND (reference sequence). Trimming left V 3 bases short and J 0 bases short, with 12 bases between. The CDR3 DNA is TGTGCCAGTAGTATGGTGACAACCGATAGCAATCAGCCCCAGCATTTT. It specifies CASSMVTTDSNQPQHF.

This chain joins TRBV7-2 and TRBJ1-4; D is undetermined. V lost 4 bases and J 8 bases, leaving 14 bases between the germline ends. This CDR3 region has 14 residues. CDR1 is SGHTA, CDR2 FQGNSA, per germline. The chain's CDR3 is CASSYGGFDEKLFF. DNA of the CDR3: TGTGCCAGCAGCTACGGAGGGTTCGACGAAAAACTGTTTTTT.

This clone was observed once. The V gene is TRBV6-5, the J gene TRBJ2-1; perhaps TRBD1 as D (6 bases). V was trimmed by 5 bases and J by 10 bases, leaving 9 bases between them. The V gene's germline CDR1 is MNHEY and CDR2 SVGAGI. There are 11 residues in the CDR3. This chain's CDR3 is CASSRQAEQFF. The DNA for the CDR3 is TGTGCCAGCAGTCGACAGGCAGAGCAGTTCTTC.

The J gene is TRBJ1-5, the V gene TRBV7-9; D is unclear. V lost 4 bases, J lost 0 bases, and 7 bases lay in between. The CDR3 loop spans 14 amino acids. The germline gives CDR1 SEHNR, CDR2 FQNEAQ (reference sequence). The CDR3 DNA sequence: TGTGCCAGCAGCTGGGGTGGTAGCAATCAGCCCCAGCATTTT. It codes for CASSWGGSNQPQHF.

This clone was found once. This chain links TRBV5-1 with TRBJ2-3, with 10 bases fitting TRBD1. Germline V gives CDR1 SGHRS, CDR2 YFSETQ. This CDR3 is 16 amino acids long. With 3 bases clipped from V and 4 bases from J, the junction kept 8 bases outside the gene matches. CDR3 in amino acids: CASSSPTGGKSDTQYF. The CDR3 DNA is TGCGCCAGCAGCTCCCCGACAGGGGGCAAGTCAGATACGCAGTATTTT. The full variable domain, in which reference TRBV5-1 and TRBJ2-3 provide the parts outside the CDR3, is KAGVTQTPRYLIKTRGQQVTLSCSPISGHRSVSWYQQTPGQGLQFLFEYFSETQRNKGNFPGRFSGRQFSNSRSEMNVSTLELGDSALYLCASSSPTGGKSDTQYFGPGTRLTVL.

This clone came up once. The V call is TRBV5-1, the J call TRBJ2-7; no clear D gene. The V end lost 5 bases, the J end lost 0 bases, and 12 bases lay between the germline ends. The CDR3 spans 14 residues. The germline V gene has CDR1 SGHRS and CDR2 YFSETQ. This CDR3 reads CASSSPGNSYEQYF. DNA for the CDR3: TGCGCCAGCAGTTCCCCCGGCAACTCCTACGAGCAGTACTTC.

This CDR3 reads CASSPGRAIEKLFF. The CDR3, as DNA: TGTGCCAGCTCACCCGGCAGGGCGATCGAAAAACTGTTTTTT. The V call is TRBV18, the J call TRBJ1-4; perhaps TRBD1 as D (5 bases). The CDR3 spans 14 residues. Trimming shortened V by 3 bases and J by 8 bases, and 13 bases separated the two germline ends. Germline-derived CDR1 and CDR2 are KGHSH and LQKENI. The full variable domain, with the rest looked up from reference TRBV18 and TRBJ1-4, is NAGVMQNPRHLVRRRGQEARLRCSPMKGHSHVYWYRQLPEEGLKFMVYLQKENIIDESGMPKERFSAEFPKEGPSILRIQQVVRGDSAAYFCASSPGRAIEKLFFGSGTQLSVL.

V and J are TRBV28 and TRBJ1-3; D gene uncertain. This CDR3 has 14 amino acids. V was trimmed by 7 bases and J by 0 bases, leaving 10 bases between them. CDR1 MDHEN and CDR2 SYDVKM come from the germline V gene. In DNA form, the CDR3 reads TGTGCCAGCAACAGTCGCCTCTCTGGAAACACCATATATTTT. The encoded protein is CASNSRLSGNTIYF.